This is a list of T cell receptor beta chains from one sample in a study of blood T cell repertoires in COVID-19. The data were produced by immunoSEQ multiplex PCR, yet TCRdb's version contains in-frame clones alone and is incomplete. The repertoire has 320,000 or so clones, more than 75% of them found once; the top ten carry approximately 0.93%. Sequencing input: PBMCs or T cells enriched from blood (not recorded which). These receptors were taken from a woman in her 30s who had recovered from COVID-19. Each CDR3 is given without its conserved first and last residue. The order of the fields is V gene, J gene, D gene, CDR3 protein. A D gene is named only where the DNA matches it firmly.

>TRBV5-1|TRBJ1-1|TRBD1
ASSLQGGGTEAF
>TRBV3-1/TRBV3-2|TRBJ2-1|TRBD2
ASSQGRLAGRAEQF
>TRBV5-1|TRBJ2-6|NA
ASSLVRGPSSGANVLT
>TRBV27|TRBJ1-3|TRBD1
ASRKGANSGNTIY
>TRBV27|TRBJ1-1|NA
ASSLGLMGTEAF
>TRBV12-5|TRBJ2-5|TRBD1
ASGLEKGQGALSTQY
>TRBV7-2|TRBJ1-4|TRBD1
ASSLAADRVWEKLF
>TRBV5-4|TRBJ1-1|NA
ASSLPVVNTEAF
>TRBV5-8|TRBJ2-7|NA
ASSLGTQGEQY
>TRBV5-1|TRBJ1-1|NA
ASSFSGATTGTEAF
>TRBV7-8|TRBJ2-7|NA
ASSLRRGLPYEQY
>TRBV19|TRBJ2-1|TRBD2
ASSIAGGRNEQF
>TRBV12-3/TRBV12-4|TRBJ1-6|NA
ASLSGNSPLH
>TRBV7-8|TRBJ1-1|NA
ASSSDRNTEAF
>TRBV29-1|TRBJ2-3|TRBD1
SVEGGQGADTQY
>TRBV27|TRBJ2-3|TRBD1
ASSLYPLDRVVYDTQY
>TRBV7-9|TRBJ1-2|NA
ASSPLTGRGNYGYT
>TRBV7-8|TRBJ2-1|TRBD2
ASSLALAGALEQF
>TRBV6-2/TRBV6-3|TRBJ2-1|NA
ASSYSARGPYNEQF
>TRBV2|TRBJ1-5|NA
ASSETFGGASIRTQH
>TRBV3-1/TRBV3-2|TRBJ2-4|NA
ASSLDMGGAKNIQY
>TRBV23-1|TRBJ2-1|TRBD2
ASSQGRGDSYNEQF
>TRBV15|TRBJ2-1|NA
ATSPGNYNEQF
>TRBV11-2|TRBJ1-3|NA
ASSLDRGYGNTIY
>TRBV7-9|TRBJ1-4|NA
ASSLQGGPEKLF
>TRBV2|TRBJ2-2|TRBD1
ASSGTGGTGELF
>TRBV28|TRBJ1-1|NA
ASSPHAEAF
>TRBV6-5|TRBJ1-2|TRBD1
ASSGQGFIWYGYT
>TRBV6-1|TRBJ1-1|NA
ASSEEAQRGAF
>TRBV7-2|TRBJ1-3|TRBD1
ASSLGTGGGNTIY
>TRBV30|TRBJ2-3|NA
AWSVFRQALRTDTQY
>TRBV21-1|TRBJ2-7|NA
ASSKRGVGPAYEQY
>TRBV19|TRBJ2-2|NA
ASSKSSRGKGELF
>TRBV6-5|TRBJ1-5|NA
ASTQNNQPQH
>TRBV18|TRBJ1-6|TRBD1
ASSPTGGNASPLH
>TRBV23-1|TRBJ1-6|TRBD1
ASTPAGTGDSPLH
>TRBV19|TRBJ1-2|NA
ASSPRERPNYGYT
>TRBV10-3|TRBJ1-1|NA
AISREMNTEAF
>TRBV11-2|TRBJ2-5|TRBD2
ASSQGTSGGSYETQY
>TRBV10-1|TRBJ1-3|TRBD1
ASSTGGYGNTIY
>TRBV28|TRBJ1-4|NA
ASSNRDEKLF
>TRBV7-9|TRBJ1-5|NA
ASSLAFGVGNQPQH
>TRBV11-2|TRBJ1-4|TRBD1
ASSPGQGRFEKLF
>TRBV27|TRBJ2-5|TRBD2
ASSFRTSGGFQETQY
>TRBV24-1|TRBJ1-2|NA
ATSDISYGYT